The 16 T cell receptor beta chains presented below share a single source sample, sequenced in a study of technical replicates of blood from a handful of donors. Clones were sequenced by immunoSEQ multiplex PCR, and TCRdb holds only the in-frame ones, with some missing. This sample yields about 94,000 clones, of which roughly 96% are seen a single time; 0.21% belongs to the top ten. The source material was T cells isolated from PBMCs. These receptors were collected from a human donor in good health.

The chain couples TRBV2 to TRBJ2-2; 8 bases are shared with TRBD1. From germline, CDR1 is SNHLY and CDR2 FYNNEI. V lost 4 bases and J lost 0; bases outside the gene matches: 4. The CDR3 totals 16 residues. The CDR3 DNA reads TGTGCCAGCAGTGCAGGGGGCGTGTCGAACACCGGGGAGCTGTTTTTT. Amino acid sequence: CASSAGGVSNTGELFF.

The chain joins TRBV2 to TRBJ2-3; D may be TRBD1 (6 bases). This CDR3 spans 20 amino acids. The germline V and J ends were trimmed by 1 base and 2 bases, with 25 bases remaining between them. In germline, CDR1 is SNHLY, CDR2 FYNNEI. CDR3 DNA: TGTGCCAGCAGTGAAGAGGGTCGGGGTCCAGGGGATATCAACACAGATACGCAGTATTTT. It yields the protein CASSEEGRGPGDINTDTQYF.

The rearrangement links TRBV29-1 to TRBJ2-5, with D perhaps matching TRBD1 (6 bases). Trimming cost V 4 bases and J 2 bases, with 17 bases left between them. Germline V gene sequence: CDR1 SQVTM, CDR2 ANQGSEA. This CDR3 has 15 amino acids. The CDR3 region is CSVGGYRVPQETQYF. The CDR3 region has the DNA TGCAGCGTTGGGGGTTACAGGGTTCCGCAAGAGACCCAGTACTTC.

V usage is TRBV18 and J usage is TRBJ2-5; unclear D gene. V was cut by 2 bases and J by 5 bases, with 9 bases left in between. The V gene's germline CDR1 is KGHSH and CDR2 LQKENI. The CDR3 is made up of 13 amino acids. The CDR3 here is CASSPGARETQYF. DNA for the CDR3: TGTGCCAGCTCACCAGGCGCGAGGGAGACCCAGTACTTC. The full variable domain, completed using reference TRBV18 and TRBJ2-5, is NAGVMQNPRHLVRRRGQEARLRCSPMKGHSHVYWYRQLPEEGLKFMVYLQKENIIDESGMPKERFSAEFPKEGPSILRIQQVVRGDSAAYFCASSPGARETQYFGPGTRLLVL.

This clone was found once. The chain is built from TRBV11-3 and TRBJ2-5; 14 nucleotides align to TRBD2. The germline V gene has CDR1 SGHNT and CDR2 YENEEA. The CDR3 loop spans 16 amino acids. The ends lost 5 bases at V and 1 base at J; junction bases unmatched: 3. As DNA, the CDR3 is TGTGCCAGCAGCCTAGGGACTAGCGGGAGCCAAGAGACCCAGTACTTC. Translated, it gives CASSLGTSGSQETQYF. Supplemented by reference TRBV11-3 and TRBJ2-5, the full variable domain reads EAGVVQSPRYKIIEKKQPVAFWCNPISGHNTLYWYLQNLGQGPELLIRYENEEAVDDSQLPKDRFSAERLKGVDSTLKIQPAELGDSAVYLCASSLGTSGSQETQYFGPGTRLLVL.

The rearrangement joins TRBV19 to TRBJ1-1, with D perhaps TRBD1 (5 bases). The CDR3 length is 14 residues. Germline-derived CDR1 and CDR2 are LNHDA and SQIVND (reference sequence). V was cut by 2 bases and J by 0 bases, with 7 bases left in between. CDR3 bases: TGTGCCAGTAGTATACCAGGGCTGAACACTGAAGCTTTCTTT. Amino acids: CASSIPGLNTEAFF.

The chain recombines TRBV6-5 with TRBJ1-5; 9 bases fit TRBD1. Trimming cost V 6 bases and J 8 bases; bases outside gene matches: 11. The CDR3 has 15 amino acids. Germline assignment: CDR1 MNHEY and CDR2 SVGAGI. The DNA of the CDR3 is TGTGCCAGCAGAATCTACAGGGGGCAAAGGAAGCCCCAGCATTTT. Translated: CASRIYRGQRKPQHF.

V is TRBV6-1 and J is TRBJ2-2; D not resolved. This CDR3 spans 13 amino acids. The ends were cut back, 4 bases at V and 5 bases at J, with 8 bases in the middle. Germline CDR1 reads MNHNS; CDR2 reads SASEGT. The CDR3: CASSVTGTGELFF. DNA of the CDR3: TGTGCCAGCAGTGTAACGGGTACCGGGGAGCTGTTTTTT.

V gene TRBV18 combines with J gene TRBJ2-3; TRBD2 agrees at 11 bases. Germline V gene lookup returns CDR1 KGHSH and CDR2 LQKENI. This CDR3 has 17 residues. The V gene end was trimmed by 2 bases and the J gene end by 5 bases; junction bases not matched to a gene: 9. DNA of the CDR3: TGTGCCAGCTCACCAAACACGCTAGCGGGGGGAGAAGATACGCAGTATTTT. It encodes CASSPNTLAGGEDTQYF.

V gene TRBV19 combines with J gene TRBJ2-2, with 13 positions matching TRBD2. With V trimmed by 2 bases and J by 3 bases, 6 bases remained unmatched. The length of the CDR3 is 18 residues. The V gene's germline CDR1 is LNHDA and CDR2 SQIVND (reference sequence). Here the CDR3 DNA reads TGTGCCAGTAGTATAACGGTACTAGCGGGAGGGGACACCGGGGAGCTGTTTTTT. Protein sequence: CASSITVLAGGDTGELFF.

Written as DNA, the CDR3 is TGCGCCAGCAGCTCCAGGGGAAGAGACACCGGGGAGCTGTTTTTT. Translating it yields CASSSRGRDTGELFF. J is TRBJ2-2 and V is TRBV5-1, with D perhaps matching TRBD1 (6 bases). Germline V gene lookup returns CDR1 SGHRS and CDR2 YFSETQ. V lost 3 bases to trimming and J lost 3 bases, with 12 bases between them. CDR3 length: 15 residues.

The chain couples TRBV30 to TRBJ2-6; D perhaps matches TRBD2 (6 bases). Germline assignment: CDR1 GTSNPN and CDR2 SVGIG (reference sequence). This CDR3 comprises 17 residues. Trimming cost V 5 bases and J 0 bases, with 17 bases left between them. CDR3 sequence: CAWAGLGRDSGANVLTF. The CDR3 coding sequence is TGTGCCTGGGCGGGACTCGGGCGCGACTCTGGGGCCAACGTCCTGACTTTC.

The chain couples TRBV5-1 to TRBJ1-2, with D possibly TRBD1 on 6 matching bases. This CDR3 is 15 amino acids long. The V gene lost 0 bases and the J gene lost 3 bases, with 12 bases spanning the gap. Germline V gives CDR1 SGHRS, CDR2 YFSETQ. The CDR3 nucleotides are TGCGCCAGCAGCTTGGCGCCACAGGGAGACTATGGCTACACCTTC. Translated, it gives CASSLAPQGDYGYTF.

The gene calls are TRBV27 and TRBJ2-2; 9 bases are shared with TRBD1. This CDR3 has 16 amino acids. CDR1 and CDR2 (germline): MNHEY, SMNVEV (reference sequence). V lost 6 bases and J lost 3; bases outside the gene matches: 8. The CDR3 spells CASSRPGQGYTGELFF. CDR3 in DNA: TGTGCCAGCAGCCGACCGGGACAGGGATACACCGGGGAGCTGTTTTTT.

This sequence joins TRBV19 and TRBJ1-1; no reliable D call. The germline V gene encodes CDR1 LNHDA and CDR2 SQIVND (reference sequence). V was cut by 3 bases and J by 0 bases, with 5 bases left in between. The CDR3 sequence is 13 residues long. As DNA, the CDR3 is TGTGCCAGTAGTATTGGAGTGAACACTGAAGCTTTCTTT. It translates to CASSIGVNTEAFF.

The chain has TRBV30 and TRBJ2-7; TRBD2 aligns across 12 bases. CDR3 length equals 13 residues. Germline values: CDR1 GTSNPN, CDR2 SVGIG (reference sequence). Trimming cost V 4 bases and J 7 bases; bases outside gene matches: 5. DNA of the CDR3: TGTGCCTGGAATTTACTAGCGGGGGGTGAGCAGTACTTC. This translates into CAWNLLAGGEQYF.